This is a list of T cell receptor beta chains from one sample in a study of OX40 agonist ivuxolimab in advanced cancers. Measured with immunoSEQ multiplex PCR; TCRdb has only the in-frame clones, and not every one. The sample lists some 98,000 clones, about four fifths occurring once. The sample in question was CD4+ or CD8+ T cells sorted from blood, obtained in a trial of the OX40 agonist ivuxolimab. Source of these receptors: an adult with an advanced solid tumor such as melanoma, head and neck, liver or kidney cancer. Each CDR3 is given with its conserved first and last residue. The order of the fields is V gene, J gene, D gene, clone size, CDR3 protein, CDR3 DNA. The D gene is left open where the match is weak. Clone size is stated in some rows and not others, as once, few, many or a class when expanded.

>TRBV28|TRBJ1-2|.|.
CASTRSGGGDGYTF
TGTGCCAGCACCCGAAGTGGGGGAGGTGATGGCTACACCTTC
>TRBV19|TRBJ1-5|.|.
CASSTLSPLREYNQPQHF
TGTGCCAGTAGTACCCTAAGTCCCCTCCGAGAATACAATCAGCCCCAGCATTTT
>TRBV9|TRBJ2-2|TRBD2|few
CASSARAPGQVSGRAGELFF
TGTGCCAGCAGCGCTCGAGCCCCAGGACAGGTTAGCGGGAGGGCCGGGGAGCTGTTTTTT
>TRBV10-1|TRBJ2-2|.|.
CASRQGVNTGELFF
TGCGCCAGCAGGCAGGGTGTCAACACCGGGGAGCTGTTTTTT
>TRBV27|TRBJ1-2|.|.
CASSSWETLSEHGYTF
TGTGCCAGCAGTTCCTGGGAAACATTATCGGAACACGGCTACACCTTC
>TRBV4-3|TRBJ2-5|TRBD1|.
CASSQDPRQGSETQYF
TGCGCCAGCAGCCAAGATCCGAGACAGGGGTCTGAGACCCAGTACTTC
>TRBV4-3|TRBJ2-3|TRBD2|.
CASSLAGGPTDTQYF
TGCGCCAGCAGTTTAGCGGGAGGGCCAACAGATACGCAGTATTTT
>TRBV19|TRBJ1-1|.|.
CASTQRGAVGEAFF
TGTGCCAGTACCCAAAGGGGCGCGGTTGGTGAAGCTTTCTTT
>TRBV7-7|TRBJ2-5|.|.
CASSPAGETQYF
TGTGCCAGCAGCCCGGCGGGGGAGACCCAGTACTTC
>TRBV28|TRBJ1-2|.|.
CASSLLAANYGYTF
TGTGCCAGCAGTCTATTGGCGGCTAACTATGGCTACACCTTC
>TRBV9|TRBJ2-3|.|.
CASSVSGSTDTQYF
TGTGCCAGCAGCGTCAGCGGGAGCACAGATACGCAGTATTTT
>TRBV19|TRBJ2-5|TRBD2|.
CASSIVAGGRETQYF
TGTGCCAGTAGTATTGTAGCGGGGGGAAGAGAGACCCAGTACTTC
>TRBV2|TRBJ2-4|TRBD2|once
CASSIGLAKNIQYF
TGTGCCAGCTCCATTGGACTAGCCAAAAACATTCAGTACTTT
>TRBV28|TRBJ2-7|.|.
CASSPLLGRSYEQYF
TGTGCCAGCAGTCCTCTACTAGGAAGAAGCTACGAGCAGTACTTC
>TRBV4-3|TRBJ2-3|TRBD2|.
CASSPLKRGATDTQYF
TGCGCCAGCAGCCCCCTAAAGCGGGGGGCCACAGATACGCAGTATTTT
>TRBV7-3|TRBJ2-3|TRBD2|.
CASSLFSGGGRYTDTQYF
TGTGCCAGCAGCTTATTTTCGGGCGGGGGGAGATACACAGATACGCAGTATTTT
>TRBV7-7|TRBJ2-7|TRBD1|.
CASSLSDRGPYEQYF
TGTGCCAGCAGCTTATCAGACAGGGGCCCCTACGAGCAGTACTTC
>TRBV18|TRBJ2-3|.|.
CASSPSDADTQYF
TGTGCCAGCTCACCCTCGGACGCAGATACGCAGTATTTT
>TRBV19|TRBJ1-2|TRBD1|.
CASSRTGESRGYTF
TGTGCCAGTAGTCGGACAGGGGAGAGTCGCGGCTACACCTTC
>TRBV19|TRBJ2-2|.|.
CASSIGGRVGGELFF
TGTGCCAGTAGTATAGGTGGCAGGGTGGGCGGGGAGCTGTTTTTT
>TRBV7-9|TRBJ2-5|.|.
CASSFLGPGRGETQYF
TGTGCCAGCAGCTTCCTCGGGCCGGGTAGGGGCGAGACCCAGTACTTC
>TRBV5-8|TRBJ1-4|.|.
CASSLAILTPATNEKLFF
TGTGCCAGCAGCTTGGCAATTTTGACGCCAGCAACTAATGAAAAACTGTTTTTT
>TRBV10-3|TRBJ2-7|TRBD1|.
CAISETGGGYEQYF
TGTGCCATCAGTGAGACAGGGGGCGGCTACGAGCAGTACTTC
>TRBV7-9|TRBJ2-1|.|.
CASSRWGGNSYNEQFF
TGTGCCAGCAGCCGGTGGGGAGGAAACTCCTACAATGAGCAGTTCTTC
>TRBV7-3|TRBJ2-1|.|once
CASSRAEGNEQFF
TGTGCCAGCAGCAGGGCAGAAGGGAATGAGCAGTTCTTC
>TRBV5-1|TRBJ1-4|TRBD1|.
CASTLGTANEKLFF
TGCGCCAGCACTCTCGGGACAGCTAATGAAAAACTGTTTTTT
>TRBV27|TRBJ2-7|.|few
CASSSSRGKYEQYF
TGTGCCAGCTCATCTTCCCGGGGGAAATACGAGCAGTACTTC
>TRBV7-9|TRBJ2-2|.|once
CASSATGKSSGELFF
TGTGCCAGCAGCGCTACCGGGAAGAGCAGCGGGGAGCTGTTTTTT
>TRBV12-5|TRBJ1-2|.|.
CASGLVLQGSTF
TGTGCTAGTGGTTTGGTACTACAGGGTTCCACCTTC
>TRBV7-2|TRBJ2-3|TRBD1|.
CASSLAGQKTDTQYF
TGTGCCAGCAGCTTAGCGGGACAGAAGACAGATACGCAGTATTTT
>TRBV29-1|TRBJ1-5|.|.
CSVVIQNNQPQHF
TGCAGCGTTGTTATACAGAACAATCAGCCCCAGCATTTT
>TRBV25-1|TRBJ2-1|.|once
CATLPRLSNEQFF
TGTGCCACCCTCCCGAGGCTCTCCAATGAGCAGTTCTTC
>TRBV5-6|TRBJ2-7|TRBD1|.
CASSFPGQRPYEQYF
TGTGCCAGCAGCTTTCCGGGACAGAGGCCCTACGAGCAGTACTTC
>TRBV7-2|TRBJ2-7|TRBD1|.
CASIPWTGGSYEQYF
TGTGCCAGCATCCCCTGGACAGGGGGATCCTACGAGCAGTACTTC
>TRBV7-2|TRBJ2-5|TRBD1|.
CASSSGGTGGKKTQYF
TGTGCCAGCAGCTCGGGAGGGACAGGGGGCAAGAAGACCCAGTACTTC
>TRBV18|TRBJ1-3|.|.
CASSPPGAFSGNTIYF
TGTGCCAGCTCACCACCGGGGGCATTCTCTGGAAACACCATATATTTT
>TRBV7-2|TRBJ1-5|.|once
CASSVERGNQPQHF
TGTGCCAGCAGCGTAGAACGGGGCAATCAGCCCCAGCATTTT
>TRBV19|TRBJ1-5|TRBD1|.
CASSRGQGANQPQHF
TGTGCCAGTAGCCGAGGACAGGGGGCGAATCAGCCCCAGCATTTT
>TRBV6-5|TRBJ1-1|.|.
CASSYGGGGTEAFF
TGTGCCAGCAGTTACGGGGGAGGGGGCACTGAAGCTTTCTTT
>TRBV25-1|TRBJ1-2|TRBD1|.
CASSKQGASSYGYTF
TGTGCCAGCAGTAAACAGGGGGCATCTAGCTATGGCTACACCTTC
>TRBV9|TRBJ2-3|.|.
CASSAAFTDTQYF
TGTGCCAGCAGCGCCGCCTTCACAGATACGCAGTATTTT
>TRBV28|TRBJ2-3|TRBD2|.
CASRGLAGGGTDTQYF
TGTGCCAGCAGGGGACTAGCGGGAGGAGGCACAGATACGCAGTATTTT
>TRBV9|TRBJ2-5|.|.
CASSVAGRLETQYF
TGTGCCAGCAGCGTAGCTGGGCGTCTGGAGACCCAGTACTTC